This T cell receptor beta chain derives from a study of blood T cell repertoires in COVID-19. In Cohort 3, a recovered donor had either two negative PCRs, clearance, or symptom resolution. CDR1 is SGHNT, CDR2 YENEEA, per germline. The CDR3 is 15 amino acids. Trimming cost V 5 bases and J 4 bases; bases outside gene matches: 3. The assay was immunoSEQ multiplex PCR, and TCRdb's table has in-frame clones only and misses some. Among approximately 500,000 clones listed, around 87% were seen once. Sequencing was carried out using PBMCs or T cells enriched from blood (not recorded which). J is TRBJ2-2 and V is TRBV11-3; 11 bases align to TRBD2. The clonotype comes from a middle-aged woman who had recovered from COVID-19. The CDR3 sequence: CASSPGTSGTGELFF. CDR3 nucleotide sequence: TGTGCCAGCAGCCCCGGGACTAGCGGCACCGGGGAGCTGTTTTTT.